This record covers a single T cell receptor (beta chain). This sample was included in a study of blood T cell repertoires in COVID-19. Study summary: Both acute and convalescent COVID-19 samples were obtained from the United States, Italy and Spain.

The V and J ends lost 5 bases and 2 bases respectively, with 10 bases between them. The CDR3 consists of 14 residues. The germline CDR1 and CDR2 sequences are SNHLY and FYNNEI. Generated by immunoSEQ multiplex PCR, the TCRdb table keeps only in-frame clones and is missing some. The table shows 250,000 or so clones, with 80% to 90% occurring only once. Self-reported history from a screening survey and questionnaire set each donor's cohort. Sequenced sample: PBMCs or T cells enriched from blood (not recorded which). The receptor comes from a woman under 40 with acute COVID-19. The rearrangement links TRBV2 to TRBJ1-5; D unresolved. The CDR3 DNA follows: TGTGCCAGCAGTATAGGGAGCGGCAATCAGCCCCAGCATTTT. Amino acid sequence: CASSIGSGNQPQHF.